This TCR beta chain derives from a study of T cells in Graves' hyperthyroidism and ophthalmopathy. Reasons for excluding patients were uncontrolled infection, other autoimmune disease, pregnancy or lactation. 10 ml of fresh peripheral blood supplied the PBMCs. The CDR3 regions of TCR beta were amplified from RNA transcripts. When the TCR CDR3 underwent first-round RT-PCR, the HTBI primer set was used. TCRdb analysed the multiplex PCR reads with MiXCR anew, one entry per CDR3 protein. The table records around 400,000 distinct CDR3 sequences, around a sixth of them present only once. Broader study findings: Most thyroid-expanded clonotypes above 0.001 were also found in blood.

This clonotype was observed at least ten times. Antigen: not known. The receptor was derived from a woman aged 18-35 years with Graves' hyperthyroidism that later progressed to Graves' ophthalmopathy. Sequencing was done on a sample of blood.

The CDR3 region is CSARDRPLGGQPQHF. In nucleotides, the CDR3 is TGCAGTGCTAGGGACAGACCCCTAGGAGGGCAGCCCCAGCATTTT. The V and J genes are TRBV20-1 and TRBJ1-5, with D possibly being TRBD1 (6 bases). V gave up 3 bases and J gave up 7 bases, with 19 bases separating them. In germline, CDR1 is DFQATT, CDR2 SNEGSKA (reference sequence). The CDR3 consists of 15 residues.